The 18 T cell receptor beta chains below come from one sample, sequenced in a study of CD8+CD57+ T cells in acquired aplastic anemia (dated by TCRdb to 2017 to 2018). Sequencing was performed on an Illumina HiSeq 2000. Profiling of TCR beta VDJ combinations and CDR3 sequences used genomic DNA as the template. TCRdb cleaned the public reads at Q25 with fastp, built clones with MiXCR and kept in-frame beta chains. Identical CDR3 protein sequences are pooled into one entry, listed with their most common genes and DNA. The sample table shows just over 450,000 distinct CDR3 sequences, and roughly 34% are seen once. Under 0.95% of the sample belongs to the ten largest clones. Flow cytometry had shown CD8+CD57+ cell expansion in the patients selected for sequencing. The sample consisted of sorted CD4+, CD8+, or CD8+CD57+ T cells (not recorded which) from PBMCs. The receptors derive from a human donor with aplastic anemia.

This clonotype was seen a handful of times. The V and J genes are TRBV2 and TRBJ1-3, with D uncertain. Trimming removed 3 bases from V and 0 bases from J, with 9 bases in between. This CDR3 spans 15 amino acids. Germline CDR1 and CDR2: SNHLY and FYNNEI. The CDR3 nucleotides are TGTGCCAGCAGTGACTCTGGAAGCTCTGGAAACACCATATATTTT. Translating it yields CASSDSGSSGNTIYF.

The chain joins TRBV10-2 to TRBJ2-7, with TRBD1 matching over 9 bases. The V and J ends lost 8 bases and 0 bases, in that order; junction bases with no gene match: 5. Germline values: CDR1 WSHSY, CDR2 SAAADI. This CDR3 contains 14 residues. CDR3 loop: CASGDRVSSYEQYF. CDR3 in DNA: TGCGCCAGCGGGGACAGGGTCAGCTCCTACGAGCAGTACTTC.

CDR3 protein: CASEWRVASYNEQFF. CDR3 bases: TGTGCCAGCGAGTGGCGCGTGGCGTCCTACAATGAGCAGTTCTTC. J is TRBJ2-1 and V is TRBV2; the D is unclear. Germline CDR1 and CDR2: SNHLY and FYNNEI. The CDR3 is 15 amino acids. The V end lost 8 bases, the J end lost 1 base, and 15 bases lay between the germline ends.

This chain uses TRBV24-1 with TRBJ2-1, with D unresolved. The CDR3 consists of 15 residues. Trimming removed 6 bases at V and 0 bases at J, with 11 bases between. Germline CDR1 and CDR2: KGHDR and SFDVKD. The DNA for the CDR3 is TGTGCCACCAGTTCTGGCAGTAGCTCCTACAATGAGCAGTTCTTC. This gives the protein CATSSGSSSYNEQFF.

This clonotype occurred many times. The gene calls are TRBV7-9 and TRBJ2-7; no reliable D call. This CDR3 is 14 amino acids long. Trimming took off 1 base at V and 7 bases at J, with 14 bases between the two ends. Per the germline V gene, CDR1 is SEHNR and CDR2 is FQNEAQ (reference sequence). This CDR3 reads CASSLGGSRGEQYF. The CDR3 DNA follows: TGTGCCAGCAGCTTAGGGGGTAGCCGAGGAGAGCAGTACTTC.

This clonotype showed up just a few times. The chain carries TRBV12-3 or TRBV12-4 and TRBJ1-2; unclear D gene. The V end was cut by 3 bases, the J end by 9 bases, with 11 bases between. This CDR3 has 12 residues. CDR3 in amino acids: CASSFLDSSYTF. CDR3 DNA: TGTGCCAGCAGTTTTTTAGATTCCAGCTACACCTTC.

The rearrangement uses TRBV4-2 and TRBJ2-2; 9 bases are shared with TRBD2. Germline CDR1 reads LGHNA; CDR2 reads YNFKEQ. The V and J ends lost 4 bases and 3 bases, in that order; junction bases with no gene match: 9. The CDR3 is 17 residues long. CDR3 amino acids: CASSPKETSGYTGELFF. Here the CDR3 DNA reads TGTGCCAGCAGCCCCAAGGAGACTAGCGGTTACACCGGGGAGCTGTTTTTT.

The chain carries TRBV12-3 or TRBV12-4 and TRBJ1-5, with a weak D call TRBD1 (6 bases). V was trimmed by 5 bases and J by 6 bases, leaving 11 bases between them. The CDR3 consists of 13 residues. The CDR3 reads CASSQGSAQPQHF. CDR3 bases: TGTGCCAGCAGTCAGGGGTCGGCTCAGCCCCAGCATTTT.

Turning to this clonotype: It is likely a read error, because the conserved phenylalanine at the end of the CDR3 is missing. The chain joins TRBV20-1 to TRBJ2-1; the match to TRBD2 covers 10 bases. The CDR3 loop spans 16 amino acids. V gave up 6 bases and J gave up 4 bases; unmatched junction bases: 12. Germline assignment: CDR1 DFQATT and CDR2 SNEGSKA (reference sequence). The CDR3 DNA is TGCAGTGCCAGGGTAGCGGGAGGCCCCGGGTACAATGAGCAGTTCTCC. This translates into CSARVAGGPGYNEQFS.

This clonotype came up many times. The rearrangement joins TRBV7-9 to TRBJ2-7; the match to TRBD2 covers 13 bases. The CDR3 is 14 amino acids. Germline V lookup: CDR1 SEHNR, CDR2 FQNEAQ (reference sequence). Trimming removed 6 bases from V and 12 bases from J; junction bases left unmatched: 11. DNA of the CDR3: TGTGCCAGCAGTTATACCCCGACTAGCGGGGGGCCGTACTTC. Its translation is CASSYTPTSGGPYF.

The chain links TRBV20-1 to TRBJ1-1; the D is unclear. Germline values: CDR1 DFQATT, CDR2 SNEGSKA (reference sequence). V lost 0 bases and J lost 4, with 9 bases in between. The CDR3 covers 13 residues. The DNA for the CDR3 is TGCAGTGCTAGAGACAGCTCGAGCACTGAAGCTTTCTTT. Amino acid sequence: CSARDSSSTEAFF.

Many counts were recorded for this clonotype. The CDR3 region is CSARGGRFSYEQYF. CDR3 in DNA: TGCAGTGCTAGAGGTGGCAGGTTCTCCTACGAGCAGTACTTC. The gene calls are TRBV20-1 and TRBJ2-7; no clear D gene. There are 14 residues in the CDR3. Per germline, CDR1 DFQATT and CDR2 SNEGSKA (reference sequence). V dropped 1 base and J dropped 0 bases, with 10 bases sitting between them.

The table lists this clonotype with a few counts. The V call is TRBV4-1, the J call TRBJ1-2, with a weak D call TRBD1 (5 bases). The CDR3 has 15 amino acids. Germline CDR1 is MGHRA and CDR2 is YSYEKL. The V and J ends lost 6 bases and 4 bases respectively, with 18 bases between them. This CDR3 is CASRPRGGEGYGYTF. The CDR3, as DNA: TGCGCCAGCAGGCCCCGTGGGGGGGAGGGCTATGGCTACACCTTC.

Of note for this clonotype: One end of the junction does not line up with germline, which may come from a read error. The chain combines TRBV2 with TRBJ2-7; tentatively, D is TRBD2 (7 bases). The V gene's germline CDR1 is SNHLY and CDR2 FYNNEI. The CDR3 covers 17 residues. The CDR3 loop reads CASGEGGLRETSYEQYF. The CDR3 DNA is TGTGCCAGCGGTGAGGGGGGGTTGCGGGAGACCTCCTACGAGCAGTACTTC.

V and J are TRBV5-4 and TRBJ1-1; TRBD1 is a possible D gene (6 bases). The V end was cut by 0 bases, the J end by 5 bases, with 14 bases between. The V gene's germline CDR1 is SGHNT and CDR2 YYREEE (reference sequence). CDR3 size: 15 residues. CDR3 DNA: TGTGCCAGCAGCTTGGGCCTGGACACAGGGACTGAAGCTTTCTTT. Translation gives CASSLGLDTGTEAFF.

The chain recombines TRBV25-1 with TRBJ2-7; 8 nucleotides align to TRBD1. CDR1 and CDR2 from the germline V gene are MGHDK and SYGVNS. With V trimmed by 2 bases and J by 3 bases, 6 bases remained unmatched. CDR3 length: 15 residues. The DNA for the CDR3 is TGTGCCAGCAGTGAAAGCGACAGGGGATACTACGAGCAGTACTTC. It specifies CASSESDRGYYEQYF.

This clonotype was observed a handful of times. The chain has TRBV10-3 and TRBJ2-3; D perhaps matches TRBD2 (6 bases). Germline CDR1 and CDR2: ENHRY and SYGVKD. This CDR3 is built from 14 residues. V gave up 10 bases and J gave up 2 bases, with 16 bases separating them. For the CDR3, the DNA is TGTGCCACCCTTGACGGCGGGACCACAGATACGCAGTATTTT. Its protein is CATLDGGTTDTQYF.

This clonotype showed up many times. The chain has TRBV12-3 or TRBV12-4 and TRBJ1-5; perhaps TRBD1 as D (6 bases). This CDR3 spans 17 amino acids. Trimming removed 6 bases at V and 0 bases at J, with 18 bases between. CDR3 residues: CASSPFIGQTSNQPQHF. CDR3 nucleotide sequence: TGTGCCAGCAGCCCTTTCATTGGACAGACTAGCAATCAGCCCCAGCATTTT.